Below, one T cell receptor beta chain is given with its context. The entry originates in a study of blood T cell repertoires in COVID-19. On the study more broadly: The United States, Italy and Spain provided the acute and convalescent COVID-19 samples. Nucleic acid was either cDNA or gDNA, and it came from T cells, B-cell-depleted T cells, or PBMCs.

As handled by the study authors: Estimates of nucleated cell counts were drawn from the amplification of reference gene primers. TCRdb's table, derived via immunoSEQ multiplex PCR, lists solely in-frame clones and lacks some. Clone size and V and J calls were adopted from that table, with D and trimming inferred from the DNA. The table includes around 180,000 clones, 85% detected once. This CDR3 spans 17 amino acids. With V trimmed by 2 bases and J by 5 bases, 8 bases remained unmatched. CDR1 and CDR2 from the germline V gene are SGDLS and YYNGEE. The TCR sequence derives from a person between 70 and 80 years old with COVID-19, enrolled during active disease. The sequencing sample was made of peripheral blood. The rearrangement links TRBV9 to TRBJ2-5; 14 positions match TRBD2. The CDR3 DNA sequence: TGTGCCAGCAGCGTGGGACTAGCGGGAGTAAGGTTGGAGACCCAGTACTTC. Its protein is CASSVGLAGVRLETQYF. Full variable domain (remainder filled in from reference TRBV9 and TRBJ2-5): DSGVTQTPKHLITATGQRVTLRCSPRSGDLSVYWYQQSLDQGLQFLIQYYNGEERAKGNILERFSAQQFPDLHSELNLSSLELGDSALYFCASSVGLAGVRLETQYFGPGTRLLVL.